A selection of T cell receptor beta chains follows, all from one sample in a study of CD8+ T cells in alopecia areata. The method was immunoSEQ multiplex PCR; TCRdb's version includes in-frame clones alone and lacks a portion of them. In the table there are 150,000 to 200,000 clones, about half of which are singletons. The input for sequencing was CD8+ T cells sorted from blood, taken around week 53, from a patient treated with tofacitinib. These receptors were obtained from a human donor with alopecia areata. The CDR3 runs from the conserved cysteine through the conserved F or W. A D gene is named only where the DNA matches it firmly. Size is stated for part of the rows, as once, few or many counts, or as a class when the clone is expanded.

J gene,D gene,V gene,clone size,CDR3 protein,CDR3 DNA
TRBJ1-1,TRBD1,TRBV7-6,NA,CASSLNRGSTEAFF,TGTGCCAGCAGCTTAAACAGGGGTTCCACTGAAGCTTTCTTT
TRBJ2-1,TRBD2,TRBV7-3,many,CASSLTGRLAANNEQFF,TGTGCCAGCAGCTTAACGGGTCGGCTAGCGGCAAACAATGAGCAGTTCTTC
TRBJ1-1,NA,TRBV2,NA,CASSSTGRGEAFF,TGTGCCAGCAGTTCCACAGGGCGAGGTGAAGCTTTCTTT
TRBJ2-3,TRBD2,TRBV6-4,many,CASSDSRGADTQYF,TGTGCCAGCAGTGACTCGCGGGGGGCAGATACGCAGTATTTT
TRBJ1-5,NA,TRBV2,once,CASSQMGQSNQPQHF,TGTGCCAGCAGTCAAATGGGCCAGAGCAATCAGCCCCAGCATTTT
TRBJ2-1,NA,TRBV19,NA,CASTEPGQTNEQFF,TGTGCCAGTACCGAGCCCGGACAGACGAATGAGCAGTTCTTC
TRBJ1-1,NA,TRBV7-9,NA,CATMTENTEAFF,TGTGCCACCATGACGGAGAACACTGAAGCTTTCTTT
TRBJ1-1,TRBD1,TRBV5-1,NA,CASSISGGDTEAFF,TGCGCCAGCAGCATTTCAGGGGGGGACACTGAAGCTTTCTTT
TRBJ2-7,TRBD2,TRBV9,few,CASSVGGGAYEQYF,TGTGCCAGCAGCGTAGGCGGGGGGGCCTACGAGCAGTACTTC
TRBJ2-2,TRBD1,TRBV29-1,NA,CSVLGIGTGATGELFF,TGCAGCGTTCTCGGGATTGGGACAGGGGCCACCGGGGAGCTGTTTTTT
TRBJ2-5,TRBD2,TRBV6-5,NA,CASRWTSSAETQYF,TGTGCCAGCAGATGGACTAGCTCCGCAGAGACCCAGTACTTC
TRBJ1-2,NA,TRBV19,few,CASTNFQGYGYTF,TGTGCCAGTACCAACTTCCAGGGGTATGGCTACACCTTC
TRBJ2-7,NA,TRBV5-6,NA,CASSAGISEQYF,TGTGCCAGCAGCGCAGGGATCTCCGAGCAGTACTTC
TRBJ2-7,NA,TRBV11-2,once,CASSLDHGPDEQYF,TGTGCCAGCAGCTTAGATCATGGGCCCGACGAGCAGTACTTC
TRBJ1-6,NA,TRBV25-1,NA,CASNENVGDGNSPLHF,TGTGCCAGCAATGAAAATGTGGGCGACGGTAATTCACCCCTCCACTTT
TRBJ2-1,TRBD2,TRBV7-9,NA,CASSHSRGGDEQFF,TGTGCCAGCAGCCACTCCCGCGGGGGGGATGAGCAGTTCTTC
TRBJ1-4,NA,TRBV7-8,NA,CASSLANNEKLFF,TGTGCCAGCAGCTTAGCCAATAATGAAAAACTGTTTTTT